The clone carrying this T cell receptor (beta chain) was counted between two and nine times. This sample stems from a study of identical twins. In TCRdb, the 5' RACE reads were re-called with MiXCR into one record per CDR3 protein. The repertoire holds 550,000 to 700,000 distinct CDR3 sequences, with around 20% as singletons. V was shortened by 0 bases and J by 10 bases, with 14 bases between the two germline ends. Germline loops: CDR1 SGHNT, CDR2 YYREEE (reference sequence). This CDR3 comprises 14 residues. In addition, the sample was reused for a study of T cells expressing NK-cell markers. That source adds: In over 5 donors, dominant CD3+CD56+NKG2C+ clonotypes ranked among the top 10 CD8+ clonotypes.

The sequence derives from a woman in her late teens or twenties in good health. The V and J genes are TRBV5-4 and TRBJ2-1, with a tentative D call TRBD2 (6 bases). Sequenced sample: PBMCs. Written as DNA, the CDR3 is TGTGCCAGCAGCTTGGCCGTAAAAGCGGGCGAGCAGTTCTTC. This gives the protein CASSLAVKAGEQFF.